What follows are 5 T cell receptor beta chains derived from one specimen sequenced in a study of T cell repertoires in cytomegalovirus infection. These TCRs' antigens remain unknown. Each CDR3 protein gets one entry after TCRdb re-called the reads with MiXCR. The sample comprises about half a million distinct CDR3 sequences, 30% to 40% of which are singletons, and around a sixth rests with the top ten. The specimen comprised cultured PBMCs, sampled from culture after CMV antigen stimulation. The source of these receptors is a human donor in good health (CMV status not recorded). Some clones in this sample may be carry-over from other donors' samples.

This clonotype was detected a few times. The rearrangement uses TRBV4-1 and TRBJ2-2, with D perhaps TRBD1 (5 bases). CDR1 is MGHRA, CDR2 YSYEKL, per germline. The CDR3 has 16 residues. The V and J ends lost 4 bases and 4 bases respectively, with 16 bases between them. The CDR3 loop reads CASSLLGQGGTGELFF. In nucleotides, the CDR3 is TGCGCCAGCAGCCTCTTGGGGCAGGGTGGCACCGGGGAGCTGTTTTTT.

This clonotype showed up just a few times. The V gene is TRBV24-1, the J gene TRBJ2-5, with a weak D call TRBD1 (6 bases). The CDR3 sequence is 13 residues long. Germline V gene data show CDR1 as KGHDR and CDR2 as SFDVKD. The V end lost 2 bases, the J end lost 5 bases, and 8 bases lay between the germline ends. CDR3 region: CATSDYRVETQYF. DNA for the CDR3: TGTGCCACCAGTGATTACAGGGTGGAGACCCAGTACTTC.

The chain joins TRBV18 to TRBJ2-5; perhaps TRBD2 as D (6 bases). The CDR3 totals 15 residues. Germline V CDR1 and CDR2: KGHSH, LQKENI. With 5 bases removed from V and 5 bases from J, the gap between germline ends came to 18 bases. The CDR3 loop is CASSERERVGETQYF. DNA of the CDR3: TGTGCCAGCTCAGAACGTGAGCGGGTTGGCGAGACCCAGTACTTC.

This clonotype has a count of ten or more. This chain links TRBV4-1 with TRBJ2-1; weak D call: TRBD1 (6 bases). The CDR3 spans 13 residues. V shed 2 bases and J shed 10 bases, with 12 bases lying between them. Germline V lookup: CDR1 MGHRA, CDR2 YSYEKL. CDR3 in amino acids: CASSQQQGYEQFF. CDR3 nucleotides: TGCGCCAGCAGCCAACAACAGGGTTACGAGCAGTTCTTC.

The chain couples TRBV2 to TRBJ2-7; weak D call: TRBD1 (6 bases). Trimming cost V 6 bases and J 2 bases, with 14 bases left between them. The CDR3 runs to 14 residues. Germline assignment: CDR1 SNHLY and CDR2 FYNNEI. CDR3 coding DNA: TGTGCCAGCAGGGACCCGGGACACACCTACGAGCAGTACTTC. Translated: CASRDPGHTYEQYF.